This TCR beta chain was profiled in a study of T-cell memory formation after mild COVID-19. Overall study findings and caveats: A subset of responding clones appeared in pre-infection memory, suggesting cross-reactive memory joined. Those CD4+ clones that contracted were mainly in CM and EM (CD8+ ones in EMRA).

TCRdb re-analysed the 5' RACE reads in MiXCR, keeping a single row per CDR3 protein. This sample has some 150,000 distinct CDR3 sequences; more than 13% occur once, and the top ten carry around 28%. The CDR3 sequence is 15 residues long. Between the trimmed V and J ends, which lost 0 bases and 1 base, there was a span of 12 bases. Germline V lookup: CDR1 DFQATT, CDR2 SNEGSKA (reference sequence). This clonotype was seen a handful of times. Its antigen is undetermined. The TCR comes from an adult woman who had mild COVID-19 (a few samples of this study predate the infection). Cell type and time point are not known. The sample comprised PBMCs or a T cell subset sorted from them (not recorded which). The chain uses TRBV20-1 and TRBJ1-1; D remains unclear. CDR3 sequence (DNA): TGCAGTGCTAGAGAGAAGTGGCAGACGAACACTGAAGCTTTCTTT. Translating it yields CSAREKWQTNTEAFF.